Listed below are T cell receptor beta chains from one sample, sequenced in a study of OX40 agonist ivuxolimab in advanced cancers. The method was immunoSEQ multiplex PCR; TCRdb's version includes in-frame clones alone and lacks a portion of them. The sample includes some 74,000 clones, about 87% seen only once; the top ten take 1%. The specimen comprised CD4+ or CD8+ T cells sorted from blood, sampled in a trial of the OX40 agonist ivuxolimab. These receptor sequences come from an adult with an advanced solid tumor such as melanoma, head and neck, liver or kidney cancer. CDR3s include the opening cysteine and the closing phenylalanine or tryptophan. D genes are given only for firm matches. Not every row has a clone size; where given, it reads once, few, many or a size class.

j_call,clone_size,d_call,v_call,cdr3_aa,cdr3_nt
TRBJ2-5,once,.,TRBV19,CASRLGSEETQYF,TGTGCCAGTCGGTTGGGCAGCGAAGAGACCCAGTACTTC
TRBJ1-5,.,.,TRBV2,CASTGGVRGQPQHF,TGTGCCAGCACCGGGGGGGTCAGGGGCCAGCCCCAGCATTTT
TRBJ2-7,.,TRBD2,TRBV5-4,CASSPGLAGGTGEQYF,TGTGCCAGCAGCCCGGGACTAGCGGGAGGAACGGGCGAGCAGTACTTC
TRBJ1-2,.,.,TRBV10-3,CASISLRGTTNYGYTF,TGTGCCTCCATCTCCTTACGGGGGACTACTAACTATGGCTACACCTTC
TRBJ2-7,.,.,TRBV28,CASIGSLGYEQYF,TGTGCCAGCATAGGGTCATTGGGCTACGAGCAGTACTTC
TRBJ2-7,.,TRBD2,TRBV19,CASSKLAGGSYEQYF,TGTGCCAGTAGTAAACTAGCGGGAGGCTCCTACGAGCAGTACTTC
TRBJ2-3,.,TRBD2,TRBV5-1,CASSLEGLVTDTQYF,TGCGCCAGCAGCTTGGAGGGACTAGTAACAGATACGCAGTATTTT
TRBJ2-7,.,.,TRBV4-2,CASSQQVGTRPLGEQYF,TGTGCCAGCAGCCAACAGGTCGGGACTCGCCCCTTAGGCGAGCAGTACTTC
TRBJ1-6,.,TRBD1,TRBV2,CARQGADSPLHF,TGTGCCAGACAGGGGGCCGATTCACCCCTCCACTTT
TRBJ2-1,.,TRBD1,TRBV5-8,CARPGQGYNEQFF,TGTGCCAGGCCGGGACAGGGTTACAATGAGCAGTTCTTC
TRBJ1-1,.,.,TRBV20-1,CSARALAFF,TGCAGTGCTAGGGCCTTGGCTTTCTTT
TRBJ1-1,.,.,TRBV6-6,CASSFPGFTEAFF,TGTGCCAGCAGTTTTCCAGGGTTCACTGAAGCTTTCTTT